The 16 T cell receptor beta chains presented below share a single source sample, sequenced in a study of cytomegalovirus exposure and HLA in healthy donors (TCRdb year 2017). Library generation was performed with the immunoSEQ multiplex PCR assay. The multiplex PCR relied on a mix of 60 forward primers for TCR Vbeta segments and 13 reverse primers for TCR Jbeta segments. TCRdb limited this immuneACCESS table to in-frame rearrangements with V and J called. A share of clones is missing; checked studies link under half to unresolved V genes, and the rest is unexplained. This sample has 200,000 to 250,000 clones in its table, and approximately 80% of those were observed once. 0.71% of the sample is taken by the ten largest. The specimen was PBMCs. The receptors stem from a boy aged 2-15 years in good health and CMV-seronegative.

Comment on this clone: The sample has other DNA sequences that encode this CDR3 too. The rearrangement uses TRBV6-5 and TRBJ1-3; the D is unclear. Trimming removed 8 bases from V and 0 bases from J, with 11 bases in between. Germline lookup yields CDR1 MNHEY and CDR2 SVGAGI. The CDR3 is 14 residues long. The CDR3 sequence is CASRDSSSGNTIYF. The DNA for the CDR3 is TGTGCCAGCCGCGACTCGAGCTCTGGAAACACCATATATTTT.

The CDR3 DNA sequence: TGTGCCAGCAGGACACTAGCGGGAGGGACCGGGGAGCTGTTTTTT. The encoded protein is CASRTLAGGTGELFF. The chain uses TRBV6-5 and TRBJ2-2; 13 bases match TRBD2. The CDR3 sequence is 15 residues long. V dropped 6 bases and J dropped 5; count of bases not matched to a gene: 3. Germline CDR1 is MNHEY and CDR2 is SVGAGI.

The V call is TRBV27, the J call TRBJ1-4; TRBD1 agrees at 9 bases. The CDR3 runs to 14 residues. J lost 5 bases, V lost 4 bases, and 2 bases had no gene match. The V gene's germline CDR1 is MNHEY and CDR2 SMNVEV (reference sequence). CDR3 loop: CASSYRGQNEKLFF. CDR3 DNA sequence: TGTGCCAGCAGTTACAGGGGGCAGAATGAAAAACTGTTTTTT.

This chain uses TRBV27 with TRBJ2-7, with 10 bases lining up with TRBD1. Germline trimming cut 5 bases from V and 0 bases from J; bases unmatched to any gene: 4. Germline V lookup: CDR1 MNHEY, CDR2 SMNVEV (reference sequence). CDR3 length: 15 amino acids. The CDR3 sequence is CASSVRTGGSYEQYF. In DNA form, the CDR3 reads TGTGCCAGCAGTGTACGGACAGGGGGCTCCTACGAGCAGTACTTC.

The table lists this clone with a few counts. This chain links TRBV6-6 with TRBJ1-5; no clear D gene. This CDR3 contains 13 residues. The germline CDR1 and CDR2 sequences are MNHNY and SVGAGI (reference sequence). V was cut by 7 bases and J by 2 bases, with 9 bases left in between. The CDR3 sequence is CASTLEGNQPQHF. The CDR3 region has the DNA TGTGCCAGCACTCTAGAGGGCAATCAGCCCCAGCATTTT.

The chain has TRBV5-1 and TRBJ2-7; 11 positions match TRBD2. Germline CDR1 and CDR2: SGHRS and YFSETQ. The V and J ends lost 5 bases and 2 bases, in that order; junction bases with no gene match: 6. The CDR3 extends over 15 amino acids. The CDR3 region has the DNA TGCGCCAGCAGTCTTAAACTAGCGGGGGCCTACGAGCAGTACTTC. Translating it yields CASSLKLAGAYEQYF.

The V and J genes are TRBV7-3 and TRBJ1-2, with D tentatively TRBD1 (6 bases). Germline CDR1 and CDR2: SGHTA and FQGTGA. CDR3 length equals 13 residues. Trimming shortened V by 5 bases and J by 4 bases, and 11 bases separated the two germline ends. CDR3 protein: CASSRTGSYGYTF. CDR3 DNA: TGTGCCAGCAGCCGAACAGGGAGCTATGGCTACACCTTC.

As to this clone: Other DNA sequences within the sample encode an identical CDR3. CDR3 coding DNA: TGCAGCGTGGATAGACAGGACTATGGCTACACCTTC. Residues: CSVDRQDYGYTF. This chain joins TRBV29-1 and TRBJ1-2; perhaps TRBD1 as D (6 bases). V lost 6 bases and J lost 3, with 11 bases in between. Germline CDR1 and CDR2: SQVTM and ANQGSEA. The CDR3 is 12 amino acids.

Only one count was recorded for this clone. This chain uses TRBV9 with TRBJ2-3, with 8 bases fitting TRBD2. The ends lost 5 bases at V and 2 bases at J; junction bases unmatched: 7. Germline assignment: CDR1 SGDLS and CDR2 YYNGEE. The CDR3 extends over 15 amino acids. The CDR3 DNA reads as TGTGCCAGCAGGCTGGGTAGCGGGAACACAGATACGCAGTATTTT. Protein: CASRLGSGNTDTQYF.

This chain uses TRBV11-2 with TRBJ1-2; 9 positions agree with TRBD1. Germline loops: CDR1 SGHAT, CDR2 FQNNGV. The junction had 2 bases not matched to a gene; V was cut back by 3 bases and J by 6 bases. The CDR3 consists of 13 residues. CDR3: CASSLGTGHGYTF. CDR3 nucleotide sequence: TGTGCCAGCAGCTTGGGGACAGGGCATGGCTACACCTTC.

This clone has only one observation. The chain combines TRBV10-1 with TRBJ2-3, with TRBD2 identical over 8 bases. CDR1 is WNHNN and CDR2 is SYGVQD in the germline V gene (reference sequence). V shed 3 bases and J 4 bases; nucleotides not matched to a gene: 6. The CDR3 is 15 residues long. The DNA of the CDR3 is TGCGCCAGCAGTGATCCGGGACTAGAGGCAGATACGCAGTATTTT. Amino acid sequence: CASSDPGLEADTQYF.

This clone was seen more than once but under ten times. The V call is TRBV4-1, the J call TRBJ2-3; 8 bases align to TRBD2. The CDR3 consists of 15 residues. Unmatched junction bases numbered 4, after V lost 4 bases and J lost 1 base. CDR1 is MGHRA, CDR2 YSYEKL, per germline. CDR3 residues: CASSPRGGGTDTQYF. CDR3 nucleotide sequence: TGCGCCAGCAGCCCCCGGGGGGGCGGCACAGATACGCAGTATTTT.

The chain's CDR3 is CAWSVGRSAGYTF. CDR3 nucleotide sequence: TGTGCCTGGAGTGTGGGGAGATCGGCGGGCTACACCTTC. This chain connects TRBV30 to TRBJ1-2; D unclear. Looked up from germline, CDR1 is GTSNPN and CDR2 is SVGIG (reference sequence). V lost 0 bases and J lost 8, with 13 bases in between. The CDR3 is 13 residues long. The full variable domain, in which reference TRBV30 and TRBJ1-2 provide the parts outside the CDR3, is SQTIHQWPATLVQPVGSPLSLECTVEGTSNPNLYWYRQAAGRGLQLLFYSVGIGQISSEVPQNLSASRPQDRQFILSSKKLLLSDSGFYLCAWSVGRSAGYTFGSGTRLTVV.

The chain couples TRBV29-1 to TRBJ2-5, with 12 bases fitting TRBD2. Germline CDR1 and CDR2: SQVTM and ANQGSEA. V lost 8 bases and J lost 4; bases outside the gene matches: 8. The CDR3 totals 14 residues. CDR3 sequence (DNA): TGCAGCACCTCCGGGACTAGCGGGTCAGAGACCCAGTACTTC. Translated: CSTSGTSGSETQYF.

The chain is built from TRBV7-8 and TRBJ2-1, with TRBD1 as a possible D gene (5 bases). The CDR3 is made up of 17 amino acids. The germline V and J ends were trimmed by 1 base and 2 bases, with 15 bases remaining between them. The V gene's germline CDR1 is SGHVS and CDR2 FQNEAQ. The CDR3 loop is CASSLGVGPSPYNEQFF. CDR3 DNA: TGTGCCAGCAGCTTAGGCGTGGGGCCTAGTCCCTACAATGAGCAGTTCTTC.

The chain uses TRBV30 and TRBJ2-7; D possibly corresponds to TRBD2 (5 bases). CDR1 is GTSNPN, CDR2 SVGIG, per germline (reference sequence). Trimming removed 3 bases from V and 0 bases from J, with 6 bases in between. The CDR3 contains 12 residues. CDR3 loop: CAWSRGSYEQYF. The CDR3 nucleotides are TGTGCCTGGAGCCGGGGCTCCTACGAGCAGTACTTC. Together with reference TRBV30 and TRBJ2-7, the CDR3 gives the full variable domain: SQTIHQWPATLVQPVGSPLSLECTVEGTSNPNLYWYRQAAGRGLQLLFYSVGIGQISSEVPQNLSASRPQDRQFILSSKKLLLSDSGFYLCAWSRGSYEQYFGPGTRLTVT.